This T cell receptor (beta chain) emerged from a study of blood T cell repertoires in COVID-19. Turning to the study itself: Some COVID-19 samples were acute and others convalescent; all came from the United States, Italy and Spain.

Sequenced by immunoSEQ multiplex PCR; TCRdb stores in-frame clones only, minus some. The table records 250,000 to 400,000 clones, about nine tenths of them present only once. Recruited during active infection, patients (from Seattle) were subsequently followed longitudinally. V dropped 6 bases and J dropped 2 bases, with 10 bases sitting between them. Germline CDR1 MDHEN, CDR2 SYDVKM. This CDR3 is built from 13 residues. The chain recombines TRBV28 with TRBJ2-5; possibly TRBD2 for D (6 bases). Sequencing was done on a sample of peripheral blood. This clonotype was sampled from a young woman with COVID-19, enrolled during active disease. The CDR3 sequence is CASRRLVQETQYF. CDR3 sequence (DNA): TGTGCCAGCAGAAGACTAGTTCAAGAGACCCAGTACTTC.